This T cell receptor (beta chain) was identified in a study of radiation and T cells in renal cell carcinoma. Study observations and caveats: No pretreatment tumor biopsies were available for baseline clonotypes.

TCRdb keeps only in-frame clones here, not all; method: immunoSEQ multiplex PCR. The sample has under 55,000 clones; about 83% are singletons. Time point denoted: baseline pretreatment blood. Treatment reported: 15 Gy SBRT to primary tumor, nephrectomy 4 weeks later. CDR3 length equals 14 residues. Germline lookup yields CDR1 SNHLY and CDR2 FYNNEI. V was clipped by 4 bases and J by 4 bases, with 11 bases between them. As regards this clone: Its antigen is unidentified.

The source material was blood, sampled from a patient whose treatment included radiotherapy and nephrectomy. This chain uses TRBV2 with TRBJ1-5; no reliable D call. The sequence derives from a woman in her 70s with renal cell carcinoma. The CDR3 region is CASSVWGGNQPQHF. CDR3 nucleotides: TGTGCCAGCAGTGTTTGGGGAGGTAATCAGCCCCAGCATTTT.